These T cell receptor beta chains were read from a single sample in a study of T cell responses to AZD1222 COVID-19 vaccine. Repertoires were generated with immunoSEQ multiplex PCR, while TCRdb's copy carries only in-frame clones and drops some. The sample consists of 90,000 to 100,000 clones, roughly 88% of them appearing once. Here the sequenced sample was peripheral blood, taken 28 days after the second AZD1222 dose. These receptors all come from an adult who received the AZD1222 COVID-19 vaccine. Both conserved end residues are part of each CDR3. D genes are given only for firm matches.

>.|TRBV5-4|TRBJ2-5|16
CASSLVAVTPQETQYF
>.|TRBV18|TRBJ2-2|13
CASSPRGTGELFF
>TRBD2|TRBV4-1|TRBJ2-1|18
CASSQVTSGASSYNEQFF
>.|TRBV11-2|TRBJ2-7|16
CASSATPGYRGIKQYF
>.|TRBV18|TRBJ1-5|15
CASSNLWGGNQPQHF
>.|TRBV2|TRBJ1-2|14
CASSVLTSNYGYTF
>.|TRBV27|TRBJ1-5|20
CASSLYSRLGVGGLTQPQHF
>.|TRBV30|TRBJ1-4|15
CAWSVLSPTNEKLFF
>.|TRBV6-5|TRBJ1-2|15
CASTLQKGGTYGYTF
>.|TRBV9|TRBJ2-1|15
CASSTGTPFGNEQFF